These 10 T cell receptor beta chains were sequenced from one sample in a study of post-analysis software for immune sequencing data. Their antigen targets remain unknown. The TCR beta cDNA libraries carried unique molecular identifiers. TCRdb used MiXCR to reprocess the PCR reads, holding one entry per CDR3 protein. The top ten hold less than 6% of the sample, which has more than 450,000 distinct CDR3 sequences, around 31% seen once. The study's findings and limits: Relative to controls, patients had about five TRBV segments at higher frequency, with TRBV5-6, TRBV5-1 and TRBV20-1 among these.

The material sequenced was blood. The receptors come from a girl younger than 18 with multiple sclerosis.

The rearrangement links TRBV20-1 to TRBJ1-1; possible D gene TRBD1, 5 bases. The V end lost 3 bases, the J end lost 0 bases, and 23 bases lay between the germline ends. The CDR3 has 18 residues. The germline gives CDR1 DFQATT, CDR2 SNEGSKA (reference sequence). Here the CDR3 reads CSASTRPLWDSMNTEAFF. CDR3 in DNA: TGCAGTGCTAGCACGAGACCCCTTTGGGACTCCATGAACACTGAAGCTTTCTTT.

The genes are TRBV12-3 or TRBV12-4 and TRBJ2-1; 8 nucleotides line up with TRBD2. V gave up 6 bases and J gave up 0 bases; unmatched junction bases: 7. This CDR3 is built from 16 residues. The CDR3 sequence: CASSPWRGASYNEQFF. CDR3 sequence (DNA): TGTGCCAGCAGCCCCTGGCGGGGGGCCTCCTACAATGAGCAGTTCTTC.

This sequence joins TRBV29-1 and TRBJ2-1; a possible D gene is TRBD1 (6 bases). This CDR3 has 18 amino acids. The V end was cut by 0 bases, the J end by 0 bases, with 18 bases between. Germline V lookup: CDR1 SQVTM, CDR2 ANQGSEA. The DNA of the CDR3 is TGCAGCGTTGAAGATCTTGGTAGGACAGCCCTCTCCTACAATGAGCAGTTCTTC. Amino acids: CSVEDLGRTALSYNEQFF.

This clonotype was detected ten times or more. An end of the junction does not agree with germline; a read error may underlie this. The chain uses TRBV5-1 and TRBJ2-5; 7 bases fit TRBD1. Per the germline V gene, CDR1 is SGHRS and CDR2 is YFSETQ. The length of the CDR3 is 13 residues. The CDR3 DNA reads as TGTGCCAGCAGTTTAGGGGGCAGGGAGACCCAGTACTTC. Translating gives CASSLGGRETQYF.

This clonotype has only a few counts. The chain couples TRBV6-6 to TRBJ1-2; 7 nucleotides match TRBD1. After removal of 0 bases from V and 3 bases from J, the junction contained 7 bases not matched to a gene. Looked up from germline, CDR1 is MNHNY and CDR2 is SVGAGI (reference sequence). The CDR3 loop spans 16 amino acids. The CDR3: CASSYSPGGRDYGYTF. CDR3 DNA: TGTGCCAGCAGTTACTCGCCAGGGGGGCGCGACTATGGCTACACCTTC.

This clonotype was seen only a few times. The rearrangement uses TRBV7-9 and TRBJ2-7; D remains ambiguous. V gave up 2 bases and J gave up 7 bases, with 9 bases separating them. The CDR3 runs to 12 residues. The germline gives CDR1 SEHNR, CDR2 FQNEAQ (reference sequence). CDR3 DNA: TGTGCCAGCAGCTTACCCAACAGAGAGCAGTACTTC. It encodes CASSLPNREQYF.

This rearrangement joins TRBV6-5 to TRBJ1-4; the D is unclear. The CDR3 covers 16 residues. The ends were cut back, 2 bases at V and 6 bases at J, with 16 bases in the middle. Germline values: CDR1 MNHEY, CDR2 SVGAGI. CDR3 in amino acids: CASSYPGGADHEKLFF. DNA for the CDR3: TGTGCCAGCAGTTACCCCGGTGGAGCCGATCATGAAAAACTGTTTTTT.

The genes are TRBV12-5 and TRBJ2-3; 9 nucleotides match TRBD1. The CDR3 has 14 amino acids. Germline lookup yields CDR1 LGHNT and CDR2 FRNRAP. V was pared by 7 bases and J by 8 bases, with 10 bases of the junction left unmatched. Written as DNA, the CDR3 is TGTGCTAGTGCTGGAGGACAGGGGCCCGGTACGCAGTATTTT. Its translation: CASAGGQGPGTQYF.

The chain carries TRBV12-3 or TRBV12-4 and TRBJ2-5, with TRBD2 matching 10 bases. The V gene end was trimmed by 6 bases and the J gene end by 6 bases; junction bases not matched to a gene: 7. This CDR3 region has 14 residues. Here the CDR3 DNA reads TGTGCCAGCAGCCGGAGTAGCGGGGGGCAGACCCAGTACTTC. Its translation: CASSRSSGGQTQYF.

Concerning this clonotype itself: One end of the junction fails to match germline, which may point to a read error. The chain carries TRBV20-1 and TRBJ2-1; 8 nucleotides line up with TRBD2. CDR1 is DFQATT, CDR2 SNEGSKA, per germline (reference sequence). The CDR3 is 16 amino acids. The DNA of the CDR3 is TGCAGTGCTAGCGGGGGGGCTAGTGAGTCCTACAATGGGCAGTTCTTC. Translating gives CSASGGASESYNGQFF.